This T cell receptor (beta chain) comes out of a study of blood T cell repertoires in COVID-19. Overall study: The United States, Italy and Spain were the sources of the acute and convalescent COVID-19 samples. PBMCs, B-cell-depleted T cells, or T cells were the source of the cDNA or gDNA that made up the material.

Original processing methods: Amplification from reference gene primers served as the basis for estimated nucleated cell counts. Here immunoSEQ multiplex PCR was the method, and the copy in TCRdb shows in-frame clones only, minus some. That table gives V, J and clone size, and the DNA gave D and trimming. Altogether some 160,000 clones are present, 70% to 90% being singletons, with the ten largest covering approximately 4%. This clone was observed once. The TCR originated in a woman aged 70-85 years with acute or convalescent COVID-19. Sequences were obtained from peripheral blood.

CDR3 sequence reads: CASSPGLSGELFF. The CDR3 bases are TGTGCCAGCAGCCCCGGACTATCCGGGGAGCTGTTTTTT. The V call is TRBV7-8, the J call TRBJ2-2; possibly TRBD2 for D (6 bases). Germline CDR1 SGHVS, CDR2 FQNEAQ. V shed 5 bases and J shed 6 bases, with 10 bases lying between them. There are 13 residues in the CDR3.